This is a list of T cell receptor beta chains from one sample in a study of blood T cell repertoires in COVID-19. Data came from immunoSEQ multiplex PCR; TCRdb stores just in-frame clones and leaves some out. Here the sample spans approximately 200,000 clones, 81% being singletons. Sequenced input: PBMCs or T cells enriched from blood (not recorded which). These TCRs come from a middle-aged man who had recovered from COVID-19. Both conserved end residues are part of each CDR3. D genes are given only for firm matches. Rows may omit the clone size; those that give it use once, few, many or a size class.

>.|TRBV3-1/TRBV3-2|TRBJ1-6|.
TGTGCCAGCAGCCTCAGCCCGAGGAATTCACCCCTCCACTTT
CASSLSPRNSPLHF
>.|TRBV19|TRBJ1-1|.
TGTGCCAGTAGTGAACAGTTTTTAACTGAAGCTTTCTTT
CASSEQFLTEAFF
>.|TRBV18|TRBJ2-6|TRBD2
TGTGCCAGCTCACCGGGGGGGGTGGCAGGGAATTTGTCTGGGTCTGGGGCCAACGTCCTGACTTTC
CASSPGGVAGNLSGSGANVLTF
>.|TRBV5-1|TRBJ2-1|TRBD2
TGCGCCAGCAGGCCGACTAGCGGGAGGCATGAGCAGTTCTTC
CASRPTSGRHEQFF
>.|TRBV27|TRBJ1-6|.
TGTGCCAGCAGTTATGGCGGAAATAATTCACCCCTCCACTTT
CASSYGGNNSPLHF
>.|TRBV19|TRBJ1-5|TRBD1
TGTGCCAGTAGTTTCCGGGACAGGGGCTATAGCAATCAGCCCCAGCATTTT
CASSFRDRGYSNQPQHF
>once|TRBV7-8|TRBJ2-3|.
TGTGCCAGCATCCTACAGGGTGTTTATTCAGATACGCAGTATTTT
CASILQGVYSDTQYF
>.|TRBV16|TRBJ2-2|TRBD2
TGTGCCAGCAGCCCCACGGGACTAGCGGGAGCCGGGGAGCTGTTTTTT
CASSPTGLAGAGELFF
>.|TRBV5-1|TRBJ1-3|TRBD1
TGCGCCAGCAGCTCACAGGGGGCGAGTGGAAACACCATATATTTT
CASSSQGASGNTIYF
>.|TRBV27|TRBJ1-6|.
TGTGCCAGCAGTTTAGGGGGGAAGCCCCTCCACTTT
CASSLGGKPLHF
>.|TRBV5-1|TRBJ2-7|.
TGCGCCAGCAGCTCGTCCTACGAGCAGTACTTC
CASSSSYEQYF
>.|TRBV5-8|TRBJ1-1|TRBD1
TGTGCCAGCAGACAGGGGACGAACACTGAAGCTTTCTTT
CASRQGTNTEAFF
>once|TRBV12-5|TRBJ1-1|.
TGTGCTAGTGGTTTGGTTCAGGGTTTCTCTGAAGCTTTCTTT
CASGLVQGFSEAFF
>.|TRBV12-3/TRBV12-4|TRBJ2-5|.
TGTGCCAGCAGTTTAGGGCACGGGGGGACCCAGTACTTC
CASSLGHGGTQYF
>.|TRBV7-9|TRBJ2-1|.
TGTGCCAGCAGCTTGCCTACTTACAATGAGCAGTTCTTC
CASSLPTYNEQFF
>once|TRBV24-1|TRBJ2-3|TRBD2
TGTGCCACCCAACCCGGGGGGAGCACGGGTCAGGCAGATACGCAGTATTTT
CATQPGGSTGQADTQYF
>.|TRBV4-2|TRBJ2-5|TRBD2
TGTGCCAGCAGCCGGACTAGCGGGGGGGCGGAGACCCAGTACTTC
CASSRTSGGAETQYF
>.|TRBV27|TRBJ2-1|TRBD2
TGTGCCAGCAGTGGACTAGCGGGAGCCCTTGCCTACAATGAGCAGTTCTTC
CASSGLAGALAYNEQFF
>once|TRBV19|TRBJ1-5|TRBD1
TGTGCCAGTAGTAGCCCGGACAGGGTCCAGCCCCAGCATTTT
CASSSPDRVQPQHF
>.|TRBV5-1|TRBJ2-1|.
TGCGCCAGCAGCTTGGACAGGGTATACAATGAGCAGTTCTTC
CASSLDRVYNEQFF
>.|TRBV10-3|TRBJ1-1|.
TGTGCCATCAGAGACACAGTGATGAACACTGAAGCTTTCTTT
CAIRDTVMNTEAFF
>once|TRBV12-5|TRBJ1-1|.
TGTGCTAGTGGTTTCCAGACTAACACTGAAGCTTTCTTT
CASGFQTNTEAFF
>.|TRBV30|TRBJ2-1|.
TGTGCCTGGAGTTCAGGAGGGCTCTACAATGAGCAGTTCTTC
CAWSSGGLYNEQFF
>.|TRBV5-1|TRBJ2-1|TRBD2
TGCGCCAGCAGCATTAGCGGGAACAATGAGCAGTTCTTC
CASSISGNNEQFF
>.|TRBV9|TRBJ2-1|.
TGTGCCAGCAGCTGGGGGGATAACAATGAGCAGTTCTTC
CASSWGDNNEQFF
>.|TRBV11-2|TRBJ1-3|.
TGTGCCAGCAGCTTAGTTCGGGGATCGGGAAACACCATATATTTT
CASSLVRGSGNTIYF
>.|TRBV3-1/TRBV3-2|TRBJ2-1|TRBD2
TGTGCCAGCAGCCCACTAGCGGGGGGGCGTGGTGAGCAGTTCTTC
CASSPLAGGRGEQFF
>.|TRBV5-1|TRBJ2-1|.
TGCGCCAGCAGCCCGTTCGCGGGCAACTCCTACAATGAGCAGTTCTTC
CASSPFAGNSYNEQFF
>.|TRBV10-1|TRBJ2-1|TRBD1
TGCGCCAGCAGTGCAGGGACAGGGGTTTACAATGAGCAGTTCTTC
CASSAGTGVYNEQFF
>.|TRBV14|TRBJ1-5|TRBD1
TGTGCCAGCAGCCAAGGCGGGACAGGGAATCAGCCCCAGCATTTT
CASSQGGTGNQPQHF
>.|TRBV19|TRBJ2-4|.
TGTGCCAGTAGTATCCGACAGAGCCTACTAGCCAAAAACATTCAGTACTTC
CASSIRQSLLAKNIQYF
>.|TRBV3-1/TRBV3-2|TRBJ1-6|.
TGTGCCAGCAGCCAAGTTAACCATTACAGTTCACCCCTCCACTTT
CASSQVNHYSSPLHF
>.|TRBV19|TRBJ1-5|.
TGTGCCAGTAGTATAAGGGGGACCCGCAATCAGCCCCAGCATTTT
CASSIRGTRNQPQHF
>.|TRBV19|TRBJ2-3|TRBD2
TGTGCCAGTAGTATAGATAAGCGGGATAGAACAGATACGCAGTATTTT
CASSIDKRDRTDTQYF
>.|TRBV5-5|TRBJ1-1|TRBD1
TGTGCCAGCAGCTCGACTTCCGGGACAGGAATGAACACTGAAGCTTTCTTT
CASSSTSGTGMNTEAFF
>.|TRBV7-7|TRBJ1-4|.
TGTGCCAGCAGCTCTCGTAGGGGCGGAGGGGAAAAACTGTTTTTT
CASSSRRGGGEKLFF
>.|TRBV6-6|TRBJ2-1|.
TGTGCCAGCAGTATGACCGAGGACTCCTACAATGAGCAGTTCTTC
CASSMTEDSYNEQFF
>.|TRBV2|TRBJ1-1|.
TGTGCCAGCGGACTACTCCGACAGAACACTGAAGCTTTCTTT
CASGLLRQNTEAFF
>.|TRBV19|TRBJ2-7|.
TGTGCCAGTAGTCGGTCTAGACGTAGCCACGAGCAGTACTTC
CASSRSRRSHEQYF
>.|TRBV18|TRBJ1-1|TRBD1
TGTGCCAGCTCACCACCGAGCGGGACAGGGTCCCAAGCTTTCTTT
CASSPPSGTGSQAFF
>few|TRBV12-5|TRBJ2-7|.
TGTGCTAGTGGTCTAGACAGATCCTACGAGCAGTACTTC
CASGLDRSYEQYF